The clone carrying this T cell receptor (beta chain) was counted a few times. Its cognate antigen is unknown. Clones were sequenced by immunoSEQ multiplex PCR, and TCRdb holds only the in-frame ones, with some missing. The sample lists some 140,000 clones, about 87% seen once, with under 8% in the top ten. The V gene lost 6 bases and the J gene lost 0 bases, with 9 bases spanning the gap. Germline CDR1 reads MNHNS; CDR2 reads SASEGT. The CDR3 is 14 amino acids. The data were taken from a study of cytomegalovirus exposure and HLA in healthy donors. Study-wide findings and caveats: The TCR clusters that emerged in the first cohort tended, a later analysis found, to co-occur in the 110 or so validation repertoires.

The receptor comes from a woman aged 30 to 39 in good health and CMV-seropositive. The sequenced material came from PBMCs. This chain links TRBV6-1 with TRBJ1-3; D is uncertain. The CDR3 reads CASRPWASGNTIYF. CDR3 DNA sequence: TGTGCCAGCAGGCCGTGGGCCTCTGGAAACACCATATATTTT.